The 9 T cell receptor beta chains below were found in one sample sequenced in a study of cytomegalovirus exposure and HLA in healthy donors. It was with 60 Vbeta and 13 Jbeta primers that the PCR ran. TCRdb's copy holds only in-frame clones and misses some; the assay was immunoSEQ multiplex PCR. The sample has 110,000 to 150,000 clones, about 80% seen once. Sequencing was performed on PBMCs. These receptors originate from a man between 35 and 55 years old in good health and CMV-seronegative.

In nucleotides, the CDR3 is TGTGCCAGCAGCTTTTCGGACAGGGCCCTCGAGCAGTACTTC. Its translation is CASSFSDRALEQYF. The chain employs TRBV7-2 and TRBJ2-5; 8 bases agree with TRBD1. TRBJ2-7 matches the DNA end more closely, so the J call is doubtful. Looked up from germline, CDR1 is SGHTA and CDR2 is FQGNSA. CDR3 length: 14 amino acids.

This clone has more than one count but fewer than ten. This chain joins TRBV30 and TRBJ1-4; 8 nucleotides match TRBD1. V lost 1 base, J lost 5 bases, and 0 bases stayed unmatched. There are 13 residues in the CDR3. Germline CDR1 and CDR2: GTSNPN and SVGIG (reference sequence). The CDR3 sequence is CAWSGDRNEKLFF. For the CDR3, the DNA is TGTGCCTGGAGTGGGGACAGGAATGAAAAACTGTTTTTT.

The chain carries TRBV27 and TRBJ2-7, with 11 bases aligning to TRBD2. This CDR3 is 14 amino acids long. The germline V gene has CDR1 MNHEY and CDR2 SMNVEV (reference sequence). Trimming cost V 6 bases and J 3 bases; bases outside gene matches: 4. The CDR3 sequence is CASSLSGGGYEQYF. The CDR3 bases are TGTGCCAGCAGCCTTAGCGGGGGGGGCTACGAGCAGTACTTC.

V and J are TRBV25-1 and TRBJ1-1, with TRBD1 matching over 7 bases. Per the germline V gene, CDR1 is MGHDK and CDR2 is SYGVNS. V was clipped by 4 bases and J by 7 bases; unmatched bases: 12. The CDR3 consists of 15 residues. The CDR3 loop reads CASSAHRGEAFEAFF. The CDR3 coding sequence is TGTGCCAGCAGTGCTCACAGGGGAGAAGCATTTGAAGCTTTCTTT.

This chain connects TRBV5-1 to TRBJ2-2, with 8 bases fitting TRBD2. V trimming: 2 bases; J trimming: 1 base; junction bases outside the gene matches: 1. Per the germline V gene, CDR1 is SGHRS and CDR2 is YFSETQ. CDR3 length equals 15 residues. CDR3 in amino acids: CASSFGGGNTGELFF. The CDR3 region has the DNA TGCGCCAGCAGCTTCGGGGGGGGGAACACCGGGGAGCTGTTTTTT.

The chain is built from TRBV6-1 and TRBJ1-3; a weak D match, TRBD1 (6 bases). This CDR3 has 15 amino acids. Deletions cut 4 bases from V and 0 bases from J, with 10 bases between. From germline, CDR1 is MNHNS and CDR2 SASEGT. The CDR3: CASSVQGSSGNTIYF. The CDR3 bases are TGTGCCAGCAGTGTTCAGGGGAGCTCTGGAAACACCATATATTTT.

In nucleotides, the CDR3 is TGTGCCAGCAGCTTAGAACAGGGGGGCGTCGGGACCCAGTACTTC. It specifies CASSLEQGGVGTQYF. V and J are TRBV7-2 and TRBJ2-5; 8 bases agree with TRBD1. Germline CDR1 and CDR2: SGHTA and FQGNSA. With V trimmed by 1 base and J by 7 bases, 8 bases remained unmatched. The CDR3 is made up of 15 amino acids.

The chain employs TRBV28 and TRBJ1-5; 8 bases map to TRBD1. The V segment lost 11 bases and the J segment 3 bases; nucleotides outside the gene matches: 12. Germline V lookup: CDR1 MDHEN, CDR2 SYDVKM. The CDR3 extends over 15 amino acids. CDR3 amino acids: CAGRQGRGTNQPQHF. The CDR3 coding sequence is TGTGCCGGGCGACAGGGGAGGGGTACCAATCAGCCCCAGCATTTT.

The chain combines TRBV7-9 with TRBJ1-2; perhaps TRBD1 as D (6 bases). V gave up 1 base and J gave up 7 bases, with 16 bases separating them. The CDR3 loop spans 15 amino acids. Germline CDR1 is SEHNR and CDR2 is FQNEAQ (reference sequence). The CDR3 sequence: CASSLVGQGSSGYTF. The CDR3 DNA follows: TGTGCCAGCAGCTTAGTTGGGCAGGGGAGTTCTGGCTACACCTTC. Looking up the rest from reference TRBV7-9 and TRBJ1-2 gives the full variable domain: DTGVSQNPRHKITKRGQNVTFRCDPISEHNRLYWYRQTLGQGPEFLTYFQNEAQLEKSRLLSDRFSAERPKGSFSTLEIQRTEQGDSAMYLCASSLVGQGSSGYTFGSGTRLTVV.